This T cell receptor (beta chain) is drawn from a study of OX40 agonist ivuxolimab in advanced cancers. With 1 base removed from V and 5 bases from J, the gap between germline ends came to 10 bases. The germline gives CDR1 SGHRS, CDR2 YFSETQ. This CDR3 is built from 13 residues. The protocol was immunoSEQ multiplex PCR, while the TCRdb copy is restricted to in-frame clones and leaves out a portion. The data hold 70,000 to 85,000 clones, with 70% to 90% observed a single time. V and J are TRBV5-1 and TRBJ2-7; weak D call: TRBD1 (7 bases). Sequenced here: CD4+ or CD8+ T cells sorted from blood, sampled in a trial of the OX40 agonist ivuxolimab. The receptor was isolated from an adult with an advanced solid tumor such as melanoma, head and neck, liver or kidney cancer. CDR3 nucleotide sequence: TGCGCCAGCAGCTTGAGGAGGGGGCACGAGCAGTACTTC. Its protein is CASSLRRGHEQYF. The full variable domain, completed using reference TRBV5-1 and TRBJ2-7, is KAGVTQTPRYLIKTRGQQVTLSCSPISGHRSVSWYQQTPGQGLQFLFEYFSETQRNKGNFPGRFSGRQFSNSRSEMNVSTLELGDSALYLCASSLRRGHEQYFGPGTRLTVT.